Listed below are T cell receptor beta chains from one sample, sequenced in a study of T cells in Graves' hyperthyroidism and ophthalmopathy. TCRdb reprocessed the multiplex PCR reads via MiXCR and lists one record per CDR3 protein. Here the sample spans hundreds of thousands of distinct CDR3 sequences, about 38% being singletons. The sample comprised blood. The receptors here all came from a man aged 18-30 years with Graves' hyperthyroidism. The CDR3 runs from the conserved cysteine through the conserved F or W. The order of the fields is clone size, J gene, CDR3 length, D gene, V gene, CDR3 protein, CDR3 DNA. A D gene is named only where the DNA matches it firmly. A clone size is listed for some rows: how often the clone was seen (once, few, many), or a class if it is expanded.

>once|TRBJ1-3|14|NA|TRBV29-1
CSVEGVRPGNTIYF
TGCAGCGTTGAAGGGGTTCGTCCTGGAAACACCATATATTTT
>NA|TRBJ1-3|14|TRBD1|TRBV20-1
CSARETGNGNTIYF
TGCAGTGCTAGAGAGACAGGGAATGGAAACACCATATATTTT
>few|TRBJ2-7|16|TRBD1|TRBV5-4
CASSQELDRLGYEQYF
TGCGCCAGCAGCCAAGAGTTGGACAGGTTGGGGTACGAGCAGTACTTC
>NA|TRBJ2-6|16|NA|TRBV12-3/TRBV12-4
CASSYSGVSGANVLTF
TGTGCCAGCAGTTACTCCGGAGTTTCTGGGGCCAACGTCCTGACTTTC
>NA|TRBJ1-5|13|TRBD1|TRBV10-3
CATAGQGRQPQHF
TGTGCCACCGCCGGACAGGGAAGGCAGCCCCAGCATTTT
>NA|TRBJ1-5|15|NA|TRBV7-9
CASSPGRESGQPQHF
TGTGCCAGCAGCCCAGGGCGGGAATCGGGGCAGCCCCAGCATTTT
>NA|TRBJ2-5|17|TRBD2|TRBV5-8
CASSLRLAGAGQETQYF
TGTGCCAGCAGCTTGAGGTTAGCGGGAGCGGGACAAGAGACCCAGTACTTC
>many|TRBJ2-7|15|NA|TRBV19
CASRPGDGSVYEQYF
TGTGCCAGTAGGCCCGGGGACGGAAGCGTCTACGAGCAGTACTTC
>few|TRBJ2-3|13|TRBD2|TRBV25-1
CASTPSGSDTQYF
TGTGCCAGTACGCCTAGCGGTTCCGATACGCAGTATTTT
>many|TRBJ1-1|13|NA|TRBV12-3/TRBV12-4
CASSSRGVAEAFF
TGTGCCAGCAGCTCTAGGGGGGTCGCTGAAGCTTTCTTT
>many|TRBJ1-4|14|NA|TRBV20-1
CSATSGPESEKLFF
TGCAGTGCTACCTCGGGCCCAGAGAGTGAAAAACTGTTTTTT
>NA|TRBJ1-5|16|TRBD1|TRBV5-1
CASSLGWGTEIQPQHF
TGCGCCAGCAGCTTGGGCTGGGGGACAGAGATCCAGCCCCAGCATTTT
>NA|TRBJ1-6|12|NA|TRBV11-2
CASGFTPFTLHF
TGTGCCAGCGGATTTACCCCCTTCACCCTCCACTTT
>many|TRBJ2-5|12|NA|TRBV18
CASSPPGETQYF
TGTGCCAGCAGCCCTCCCGGAGAGACCCAGTACTTC
>many|TRBJ1-6|13|TRBD1|TRBV2
CAGRQGANSPLHF
TGTGCCGGGCGTCAGGGGGCAAATTCACCCCTCCACTTT
>few|TRBJ1-5|13|NA|TRBV6-6
CASNPRVGQPQHF
TGTGCCAGCAACCCCAGGGTCGGTCAGCCCCAGCATTTT
>many|TRBJ1-3|15|NA|TRBV5-6
CASSLPISSGNTIYF
TGTGCCAGCAGCTTGCCGATTAGCTCTGGAAACACCATATATTTT
>many|TRBJ2-7|13|NA|TRBV12-3/TRBV12-4
CASSLREGHEQYF
TGTGCCAGCAGTTTACGGGAAGGGCACGAGCAGTACTTC
>NA|TRBJ2-6|17|TRBD1|TRBV15
CATSRGDRGTRANVLTF
TGTGCCACCAGCAGAGGGGACAGGGGGACCCGGGCCAACGTCCTGACTTTC
>many|TRBJ2-6|18|TRBD2|TRBV2
CASRAYSGISSGANVLTF
TGTGCCAGCAGGGCCTATAGCGGGATCAGCTCTGGGGCCAACGTCCTGACTTTC
>NA|TRBJ2-7|13|NA|TRBV7-8
CASSLNGPLEQYF
TGTGCCAGCAGTTTAAACGGACCCCTCGAGCAGTACTTC
>NA|TRBJ1-2|16|NA|TRBV4-1
CASSQALTVLNYGYTF
TGCGCCAGCAGCCAAGCCCTAACAGTCCTAAACTATGGCTACACCTTC
>NA|TRBJ2-2|15|NA|TRBV19
CASSMGGGNTGELFF
TGTGCCAGTAGTATGGGGGGAGGGAACACCGGGGAGCTGTTTTTT
>few|TRBJ1-4|15|TRBD1|TRBV5-1
CASSSDRTTNEKLFF
TGCGCCAGCAGCTCGGACAGGACTACTAATGAAAAACTGTTTTTT
>many|TRBJ1-1|11|TRBD1|TRBV12-3/TRBV12-4
CASSLGQGGFF
TGTGCCAGCAGTTTAGGACAGGGCGGTTTCTTT
>NA|TRBJ2-5|15|TRBD1|TRBV7-8
CASSLATGVQETQYF
TGTGCCAGCAGCTTAGCCACAGGGGTTCAAGAGACCCAGTACTTC
>NA|TRBJ2-7|15|NA|TRBV6-5
CASWSSREPTYEQYF
TGTGCCAGTTGGAGTTCGCGGGAACCCACCTACGAGCAGTACTTC
>NA|TRBJ1-2|13|NA|TRBV5-1
CASSQGQFYGCTF
TGCGCCAGCAGCCAAGGACAGTTCTATGGCTGCACCTTC
>NA|TRBJ1-1|14|TRBD1|TRBV12-3/TRBV12-4
CASSLTGGVNEAFF
TGTGCCAGCAGTTTGACAGGGGGCGTTAATGAAGCTTTCTTT
>NA|TRBJ2-5|15|NA|TRBV7-9
CASSLGDFIQETQYF
TGTGCCAGCAGCTTAGGGGACTTCATCCAAGAGACCCAGTACTTC
>many|TRBJ1-1|14|NA|TRBV19
CASTKWGDDTEAFF
TGTGCCAGTACAAAGTGGGGGGACGACACTGAAGCTTTCTTT
>NA|TRBJ2-5|16|NA|TRBV9
CASSVGPVKEGGTQYF
TGTGCCAGCAGCGTAGGCCCTGTCAAGGAGGGGGGGACCCAGTACTTC
>many|TRBJ1-3|16|NA|TRBV7-9
CASSRGSWASTNTIYF
TGTGCCAGCAGCAGGGGGAGCTGGGCCTCGACAAACACCATATATTTT
>few|TRBJ1-5|17|NA|TRBV7-8
CASSLEAKGLNNQPQHF
TGTGCCAGCAGCTTAGAAGCCAAGGGTCTTAACAATCAGCCCCAGCATTTT
>few|TRBJ1-5|14|NA|TRBV19
CASMLGQSNQPQHF
TGTGCCAGTATGCTGGGACAAAGCAATCAGCCCCAGCATTTT
>few|TRBJ2-2|18|TRBD2|TRBV6-6
CASSYLTVTSGWGGELFF
TGTGCCAGCAGTTACTTGACAGTGACTAGCGGATGGGGCGGGGAGCTGTTTTTT
>NA|TRBJ1-2|14|NA|TRBV2
CASVEVGLGDGYTF
TGTGCCAGCGTTGAAGTGGGCCTTGGCGATGGCTACACCTTC
>NA|TRBJ2-7|14|TRBD1|TRBV9
CASRPRDSLYEQYF
TGTGCCAGCAGGCCCCGGGACAGCCTCTACGAGCAGTACTTC
>few|TRBJ1-5|15|NA|TRBV6-5
CASSKGTGENQPQHF
TGTGCCAGCAGCAAGGGGACGGGGGAGAATCAGCCCCAGCATTTT
>NA|TRBJ2-2|15|TRBD2|TRBV7-9
CAHLGLAPNTGELFF
TGTGCCCACCTAGGACTAGCGCCGAACACCGGGGAGCTGTTTTTT
>few|TRBJ1-1|15|NA|TRBV5-1
CASSLGVRDGTEAFF
TGCGCCAGCAGCTTGGGGGTCAGGGACGGCACTGAAGCTTTCTTT
>NA|TRBJ2-3|14|TRBD2|TRBV2
CASSESSSGPTQYF
TGTGCCAGCAGTGAATCGTCTAGCGGGCCTACGCAGTATTTT